The 31 T cell receptor beta chains listed next were all sequenced from one sample in a study of cytomegalovirus exposure and HLA in healthy donors. PCR involved 60 Vbeta and 13 Jbeta primers. Libraries were prepared by immunoSEQ multiplex PCR; TCRdb keeps only in-frame clonotypes and omits some of them. The sample contains around 130,000 clones, over 60% of which appear only once. The specimen was PBMCs. The receptor source for this set is a woman aged 60 to 75 in good health and CMV-seronegative.

The chain combines TRBV19 with TRBJ1-2; no definite D call. The CDR3 is 13 residues long. CDR1 and CDR2 (germline): LNHDA, SQIVND (reference sequence). The V and J ends lost 9 bases and 7 bases respectively, with 18 bases between them. The CDR3 region has the DNA TGTGCCAGCACCGCGAGGCCGCGGGGTGGCTACACCTTC. This sequence encodes CASTARPRGGYTF.

The chain is built from TRBV14 and TRBJ1-1; 8 bases align to TRBD1. The trim removed 0 bases at V and 4 bases at J, leaving 7 bases unmatched. Germline V lookup: CDR1 SGHDN, CDR2 FVKESK. This CDR3 region has 16 residues. This chain's CDR3 is CASSQEGRGRVTEAFF. CDR3 sequence (DNA): TGTGCCAGCAGCCAAGAGGGCAGGGGGCGGGTCACTGAAGCTTTCTTT.

The CDR3 region is CAISLASDNEQFF. In DNA, the CDR3 is TGTGCCATCAGTTTAGCTAGCGACAATGAGCAGTTCTTC. This chain uses TRBV10-3 with TRBJ2-1; D is perhaps TRBD2 (6 bases). The V end was cut by 5 bases, the J end by 5 bases, with 10 bases between. The CDR3 contains 13 residues. Germline V CDR1 and CDR2: ENHRY, SYGVKD.

J is TRBJ2-3 and V is TRBV28; tentatively, D is TRBD1 (7 bases). Trimming pared 3 bases from V and 7 bases from J, leaving 14 bases between. CDR3 size: 14 residues. Germline V gene lookup returns CDR1 MDHEN and CDR2 SYDVKM. CDR3 in DNA: TGTGCCAGCAGTTTCGGAGGGGGCACGAATACGCAGTATTTT. Protein: CASSFGGGTNTQYF. Using reference TRBV28 and TRBJ2-3 for the parts outside the CDR3, the full variable domain is DVKVTQSSRYLVKRTGEKVFLECVQDMDHENMFWYRQDPGLGLRLIYFSYDVKMKEKGDIPEGYSVSREKKERFSLILESASTNQTSMYLCASSFGGGTNTQYFGPGTRLTVL.

This clone was seen a few times. The V and J genes are TRBV28 and TRBJ2-5, with 10 bases aligning to TRBD2. Unmatched junction bases numbered 9, after V lost 6 bases and J lost 2 bases. The CDR3 is 16 residues long. The germline V gene encodes CDR1 MDHEN and CDR2 SYDVKM. The CDR3 bases are TGTGCCAGCAGACCCCAGACTAGCGGGCTGCAAGAGACCCAGTACTTC. Its translation is CASRPQTSGLQETQYF.

The count of this clone is one. The V call is TRBV27, the J call TRBJ2-1; no clear D gene. CDR1 and CDR2 from the germline V gene are MNHEY and SMNVEV (reference sequence). The CDR3 length is 12 residues. Trimming pared 5 bases from V and 9 bases from J, leaving 11 bases between. The CDR3 loop reads CASSPDLLEQFF. DNA for the CDR3: TGTGCCAGCAGTCCTGACTTGCTTGAGCAGTTCTTC.

The CDR3 bases are TGTGCCAGCAGGAATAGCGGGGTAACCTACGAGCAGTACTTC. Translated: CASRNSGVTYEQYF. J is TRBJ2-7 and V is TRBV28; 8 nucleotides line up with TRBD2. CDR3 length: 14 amino acids. The V gene end was trimmed by 6 bases and the J gene end by 2 bases; junction bases not matched to a gene: 6. Looked up from germline, CDR1 is MDHEN and CDR2 is SYDVKM.

The CDR3 loop reads CASSYERGVFETQYF. CDR3 DNA: TGTGCCAGCAGTTACGAACGGGGAGTTTTCGAGACCCAGTACTTC. The gene calls are TRBV27 and TRBJ2-5; D may be TRBD2 (5 bases). The CDR3 loop spans 15 amino acids. Germline V gene lookup returns CDR1 MNHEY and CDR2 SMNVEV (reference sequence). Trimming shortened V by 4 bases and J by 5 bases, and 17 bases separated the two germline ends.

This clone has only a few counts. This chain uses TRBV7-3 with TRBJ2-1; 14 bases are shared with TRBD2. V gave up 4 bases and J gave up 9 bases; unmatched junction bases: 2. The CDR3 has 14 residues. The germline gives CDR1 SGHTA, CDR2 FQGTGA. The chain's CDR3 is CASSSGLAGAEQFF. The CDR3 DNA sequence: TGTGCCAGCAGCTCGGGACTAGCGGGGGCTGAGCAGTTCTTC. The full variable domain, completed using reference TRBV7-3 and TRBJ2-1, is GAGVSQTPSNKVTEKGKYVELRCDPISGHTALYWYRQSLGQGPEFLIYFQGTGAADDSGLPNDRFFAVRPEGSVSTLKIQRTERGDSAVYLCASSSGLAGAEQFFGPGTRLTVL.

This chain uses TRBV7-6 with TRBJ1-4; TRBD1 is a possible D gene (6 bases). CDR1 is SGHVS, CDR2 FNYEAQ, per germline. The CDR3 is 14 amino acids. The V end lost 5 bases, the J end lost 6 bases, and 13 bases lay between the germline ends. CDR3 sequence reads: CASSRGGAYEKLFF. In DNA form, the CDR3 reads TGTGCCAGCAGCCGAGGGGGGGCTTATGAAAAACTGTTTTTT.

The V gene is TRBV20-1, the J gene TRBJ1-2; D gene ambiguous. CDR3 length equals 11 residues. Trimming cost V 0 bases and J 3 bases, with 2 bases left between them. Germline loops: CDR1 DFQATT, CDR2 SNEGSKA (reference sequence). The chain's CDR3 is CSARDDYGYTF. The CDR3 DNA sequence: TGCAGTGCTAGAGACGACTATGGCTACACCTTC.

The chain carries TRBV7-3 and TRBJ1-2; tentative D call: TRBD1 (5 bases). The CDR3 loop spans 14 amino acids. Germline assignment: CDR1 SGHTA and CDR2 FQGTGA. Trimming stripped 2 bases from V and 6 bases from J, with 13 bases between. CDR3 loop: CASSLGQGPDGYTF. CDR3 nucleotides: TGTGCCAGCAGCTTAGGGCAGGGTCCCGATGGCTACACCTTC.

The table lists this clone with a few counts. This chain joins TRBV6-1 and TRBJ1-2; the D gene is possibly TRBD1 (5 bases). Germline lookup yields CDR1 MNHNS and CDR2 SASEGT. The CDR3 length is 13 residues. V was trimmed by 5 bases and J by 8 bases, leaving 15 bases between them. The CDR3 sequence is CASSLTGYGGYTF. CDR3 nucleotide sequence: TGTGCCAGCAGTTTAACAGGTTATGGAGGCTACACCTTC.

The rearrangement links TRBV7-2 to TRBJ1-3, with 10 nucleotides matching TRBD1. The CDR3 is 14 amino acids. The V gene end was trimmed by 5 bases and the J gene end by 9 bases; junction bases not matched to a gene: 7. Germline V gene sequence: CDR1 SGHTA, CDR2 FQGNSA. This CDR3 reads CASSMTGGSGTIYF. The CDR3, as DNA: TGTGCCAGCAGCATGACAGGGGGCAGTGGCACCATATATTTT.

The CDR3 coding sequence is TGCGCCAGCAGTGAGTCTGGACTAGCGGGAGTGGCCGGGGAGCTGTTTTTT. As protein: CASSESGLAGVAGELFF. J is TRBJ2-2 and V is TRBV10-1; 13 nucleotides align to TRBD2. The CDR3 is 17 residues long. Germline V gene lookup returns CDR1 WNHNN and CDR2 SYGVQD (reference sequence). The J segment lost 6 bases and the V segment lost 0 bases, leaving 4 bases of the junction unmatched.

This clone was observed a few times. The chain links TRBV6-5 to TRBJ1-4, with TRBD1 matching 7 bases. The CDR3 totals 15 residues. V shed 7 bases, J shed 7 bases, and the junction held 12 bases outside the gene matches. The germline gives CDR1 MNHEY, CDR2 SVGAGI. The CDR3 region is CASTKTTGWTEKLFF. The CDR3 nucleotides read TGTGCCAGCACTAAGACGACAGGGTGGACTGAAAAACTGTTTTTT.

This chain joins TRBV19 and TRBJ1-1; D unresolved. The CDR3 spans 13 residues. V was pared by 3 bases and J by 6 bases, with 11 bases between. Germline V lookup: CDR1 LNHDA, CDR2 SQIVND (reference sequence). The CDR3 DNA reads as TGTGCCAGTAGTATTTTGTCCGGGGCTGAAGCTTTCTTT. Residues: CASSILSGAEAFF. Full variable domain (rest looked up from reference TRBV19 and TRBJ1-1): DGGITQSPKYLFRKEGQNVTLSCEQNLNHDAMYWYRQDPGQGLRLIYYSQIVNDFQKGDIAEGYSVSREKKESFPLTVTSAQKNPTAFYLCASSILSGAEAFFGQGTRLTVV.

A few counts support this clone. V is TRBV2 and J is TRBJ2-4, with a tentative D call TRBD1 (6 bases). The CDR3 totals 12 residues. Trimming pared 6 bases from V and 8 bases from J, leaving 11 bases between. CDR1 and CDR2 (germline): SNHLY, FYNNEI. In DNA form, the CDR3 reads TGTGCCAGCAGGGCCAGGGGAGACATTCAGTACTTC. This codes for CASRARGDIQYF. The whole variable domain, remainder taken from reference TRBV2 and TRBJ2-4, is EPEVTQTPSHQVTQMGQEVILRCVPISNHLYFYWYRQILGQKVEFLVSFYNNEISEKSEIFDDQFSVERPDGSNFTLKIRSTKLEDSAMYFCASRARGDIQYFGAGTRLSVL.

J is TRBJ2-1 and V is TRBV30; 13 bases agree with TRBD2. The V segment lost 1 base and the J segment 5 bases; nucleotides outside the gene matches: 2. In germline, CDR1 is GTSNPN, CDR2 SVGIG (reference sequence). The CDR3 covers 15 residues. CDR3 in amino acids: CAWSAGLAGDNEQFF. In nucleotides, the CDR3 is TGTGCCTGGAGTGCCGGACTAGCGGGGGACAATGAGCAGTTCTTC. Combining the CDR3 with reference TRBV30 and TRBJ2-1 gives the whole variable domain SQTIHQWPATLVQPVGSPLSLECTVEGTSNPNLYWYRQAAGRGLQLLFYSVGIGQISSEVPQNLSASRPQDRQFILSSKKLLLSDSGFYLCAWSAGLAGDNEQFFGPGTRLTVL.

The chain links TRBV5-5 to TRBJ1-5, with a tentative D call TRBD1 (6 bases). The CDR3 covers 13 residues. Germline CDR1 SGHKS, CDR2 YYEKEE (reference sequence). V was trimmed by 5 bases and J by 6 bases, leaving 12 bases between them. The CDR3 coding sequence is TGTGCCAGCAGTTCTACAGGGTTTCAGCCCCAGCATTTT. This gives the protein CASSSTGFQPQHF.

The chain couples TRBV6-5 to TRBJ2-5, with 7 positions matching TRBD1. CDR1 is MNHEY, CDR2 SVGAGI, per germline. CDR3 length equals 15 residues. V lost 0 bases to trimming and J lost 4 bases; unmatched junction nucleotides: 5. The CDR3: CASSYSVGGPETQYF. The CDR3 DNA follows: TGTGCCAGCAGTTACTCTGTAGGGGGCCCAGAGACCCAGTACTTC.

This rearrangement joins TRBV2 to TRBJ2-3; D is undetermined. CDR3 length equals 11 residues. In germline, CDR1 is SNHLY, CDR2 FYNNEI. V was shortened by 8 bases and J by 3 bases, with 6 bases between the two germline ends. CDR3 amino acids: CASRPTDTQYF. The CDR3 DNA reads TGTGCCAGCCGTCCGACAGATACGCAGTATTTT. Full variable domain (rest looked up from reference TRBV2 and TRBJ2-3): EPEVTQTPSHQVTQMGQEVILRCVPISNHLYFYWYRQILGQKVEFLVSFYNNEISEKSEIFDDQFSVERPDGSNFTLKIRSTKLEDSAMYFCASRPTDTQYFGPGTRLTVL.

The V and J genes are TRBV30 and TRBJ1-2; 8 positions agree with TRBD1. The CDR3 runs to 16 residues. The germline gives CDR1 GTSNPN, CDR2 SVGIG (reference sequence). J gave up 3 bases and V 2 bases, and 11 bases lay outside the gene matches. The CDR3 coding sequence is TGTGCCTGGAGTCCGTTCGGGACAGGCTTCGACTATGGCTACACCTTC. This sequence encodes CAWSPFGTGFDYGYTF.

The genes are TRBV27 and TRBJ2-1; TRBD1 might be the D (5 bases). The length of the CDR3 is 17 residues. Looked up from germline, CDR1 is MNHEY and CDR2 is SMNVEV (reference sequence). Trimming shortened V by 3 bases and J by 0 bases, and 15 bases separated the two germline ends. The CDR3 region has the DNA TGTGCCAGCAGTTTGCTCAGGGCCGCGAGCTCCTACAATGAGCAGTTCTTC. The encoded protein is CASSLLRAASSYNEQFF.

The V call is TRBV5-4, the J call TRBJ2-1; D gene ambiguous. Between the trimmed V and J ends, which lost 2 bases and 8 bases, there was a span of 11 bases. The germline gives CDR1 SGHNT, CDR2 YYREEE (reference sequence). This CDR3 has 13 amino acids. For the CDR3, the DNA is TGTGCCAGCAGCTTATCGCTAGTCGATGAGCAGTTCTTC. This translates into CASSLSLVDEQFF.

The rearrangement uses TRBV30 and TRBJ2-5; TRBD2 agrees at 9 bases. The J call may be wrong; the DNA end is better matched by TRBJ2-7. CDR1 GTSNPN and CDR2 SVGIG come from the germline V gene (reference sequence). The CDR3 has 14 residues. The CDR3 sequence: CAWSVRLAEYEQYF. DNA for the CDR3: TGTGCCTGGAGTGTACGACTAGCGGAATACGAGCAGTACTTC.

This clone appeared once. The rearrangement joins TRBV7-3 to TRBJ1-6; D is undetermined. V gave up 5 bases and J gave up 8 bases, with 16 bases separating them. Germline CDR1 SGHTA, CDR2 FQGTGA. The CDR3 sequence is 15 residues long. CDR3 sequence reads: CASSPHAGSDSPLHF. In DNA form, the CDR3 reads TGTGCCAGCAGCCCCCACGCAGGCTCTGATTCACCCCTCCACTTT. Variable domain in full (rest from reference TRBV7-3 and TRBJ1-6): GAGVSQTPSNKVTEKGKYVELRCDPISGHTALYWYRQSLGQGPEFLIYFQGTGAADDSGLPNDRFFAVRPEGSVSTLKIQRTERGDSAVYLCASSPHAGSDSPLHFGNGTRLTVT.

The chain recombines TRBV30 with TRBJ1-1; TRBD1 might be the D (6 bases). CDR1 GTSNPN and CDR2 SVGIG come from the germline V gene (reference sequence). With 3 bases removed from V and 12 bases from J, the gap between germline ends came to 17 bases. This CDR3 spans 12 amino acids. The CDR3 is CAWSRTDLFTFF. Written as DNA, the CDR3 is TGTGCCTGGAGCCGGACAGATTTATTCACTTTCTTT.

This clone has only one observation. The chain combines TRBV5-1 with TRBJ2-5; TRBD2 might be the D (6 bases). The germline CDR1 and CDR2 sequences are SGHRS and YFSETQ. The CDR3 is made up of 14 amino acids. Trimming left V 7 bases short and J 2 bases short, with 15 bases between. CDR3: CASRGASAQETQYF. CDR3 DNA sequence: TGCGCCAGCCGCGGGGCTAGCGCTCAAGAGACCCAGTACTTC.

This rearrangement joins TRBV11-2 to TRBJ1-4, with D possibly matching TRBD1 (6 bases). V was cut by 3 bases and J by 7 bases, with 18 bases left in between. CDR1 is SGHAT, CDR2 FQNNGV, per germline. The CDR3 consists of 16 residues. CDR3 sequence reads: CASSFTGTKSGEKLFF. The CDR3 DNA reads as TGTGCCAGCAGCTTCACCGGGACAAAAAGTGGTGAAAAACTGTTTTTT.

This chain links TRBV30 with TRBJ1-5; tentative D call: TRBD1 (6 bases). The V end was cut by 3 bases, the J end by 6 bases, with 24 bases between. The CDR3 covers 17 residues. Germline-derived CDR1 and CDR2 are GTSNPN and SVGIG (reference sequence). CDR3 amino acids: CAWSTGFSGQIGQPQHF. CDR3 nucleotides: TGTGCCTGGAGCACGGGCTTTTCTGGACAGATCGGTCAGCCCCAGCATTTT.